This T cell receptor beta chain was captured in a study of Graves' ophthalmopathy and Graves' hyperthyroidism. This clonotype was counted at least ten times. The V and J ends lost 7 bases and 2 bases, in that order; junction bases with no gene match: 9. CDR1 and CDR2 from the germline V gene are DFQATT and SNEGSKA (reference sequence). CDR3 length: 14 residues. Transcripts of RNA were the source for amplifying TCR beta CDR3 regions. RT-PCR in the first round used HTBI primers; a second-round multiplex PCR followed. MiXCR, run by TCRdb on the multiplex PCR reads, gives a single entry per CDR3 protein. The data show fewer than 600,000 distinct CDR3 sequences, 13% to 15% seen once.

The source is a woman aged 30 to 39 with Graves' ophthalmopathy. The rearrangement links TRBV20-1 to TRBJ2-5; 8 nucleotides line up with TRBD1. The sample comprised blood. CDR3 coding DNA: TGCAGTGTTGCGACAGGGGCTGGGCAAGAGACCCAGTACTTC. Protein sequence: CSVATGAGQETQYF.